This T cell receptor (beta chain) was found in a study of regulatory T cells in long-lasting Graves disease. Whole-study findings and limits: Persistent disease was characterized by preferential usage of TRBV28, TRBJ1-2 and TRBJ2-5. Persistent patients shared more public clonotypes (under 3,000) than newly diagnosed patients (approximately 960).

The time point here: persistent/refractory GD, antithyroid drugs over 5 years with positive TRAb. The authors made the TCR library using RNA they extracted from PBMCs. A note on this clonotype: The antigen is not known.

The CDR3 runs 15 residues. V lost 4 bases, J lost 3 bases, and 17 bases lay in between. Germline V gives CDR1 SGHRS, CDR2 YFSETQ. Combining iRepertoire HTBI primers with Arm-PCR of CDR3 regions, the authors built TCR beta libraries. One entry per CDR3 protein, called by TCRdb with MiXCR from the multiplex PCR reads. The sample holds 430,000 or so distinct CDR3 sequences, around 20% seen once. The sequencing used peripheral blood mononuclear cells (PBMCs), collected when the disease was refractory, from a patient treated with antithyroid drugs. The receptor comes from a female donor with Graves disease. The chain couples TRBV5-1 to TRBJ2-7, with D possibly TRBD2 on 6 matching bases. The CDR3 is CASSKATGRNYEQYF. The CDR3 region has the DNA TGCGCCAGCAGCAAGGCGACCGGGAGAAACTACGAGCAGTACTTC.